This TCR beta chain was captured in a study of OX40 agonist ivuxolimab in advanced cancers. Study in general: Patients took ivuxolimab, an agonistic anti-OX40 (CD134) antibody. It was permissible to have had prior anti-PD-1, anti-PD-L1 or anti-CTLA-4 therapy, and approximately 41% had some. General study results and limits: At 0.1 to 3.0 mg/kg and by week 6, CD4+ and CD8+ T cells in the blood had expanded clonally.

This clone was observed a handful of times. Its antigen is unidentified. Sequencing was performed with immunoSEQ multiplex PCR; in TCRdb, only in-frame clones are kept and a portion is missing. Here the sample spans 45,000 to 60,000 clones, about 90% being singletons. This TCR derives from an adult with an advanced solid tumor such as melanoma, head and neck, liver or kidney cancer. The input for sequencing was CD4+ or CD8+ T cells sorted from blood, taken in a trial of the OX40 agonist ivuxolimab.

CDR3 residues: CASSQGMNTEAFF. The CDR3 DNA reads TGTGCCAGCAGCCAAGGGATGAACACTGAAGCTTTCTTT. This chain links TRBV6-1 with TRBJ1-1; no firm D call. There are 13 residues in the CDR3. Looked up from germline, CDR1 is MNHNS and CDR2 is SASEGT. V was trimmed by 6 bases and J by 0 bases, leaving 8 bases between them.